Following are 20 T cell receptor beta chains from one sample sequenced in a study of shared clonotypes between healthy human individuals. The method was immunoSEQ multiplex PCR; TCRdb's version includes in-frame clones alone and lacks a portion of them. The data hold 1.4 million to 1.5 million clones, with roughly 96% observed a single time. Sequenced: naive CD4+ T cells sorted from blood. Subset reported: CD45RA+ positively selected. These receptors came from a man aged 30 to 39 in good health.

The CDR3 loop is CASSPLSGTGGASYGYTF. CDR3 sequence (DNA): TGTGCCAGCTCACCACTTTCGGGGACAGGGGGCGCGAGCTATGGCTACACCTTC. V gene TRBV18 combines with J gene TRBJ1-2; TRBD1 matches 12 bases. With 1 base clipped from V and 4 bases from J, the junction kept 10 bases outside the gene matches. The CDR3 is 18 residues long. Germline CDR1 reads KGHSH; CDR2 reads LQKENI.

The chain couples TRBV20-1 to TRBJ2-5; D is uncertain. V lost 5 bases and J lost 5, with 9 bases in between. CDR3 size: 11 residues. Per the germline V gene, CDR1 is DFQATT and CDR2 is SNEGSKA (reference sequence). CDR3 in amino acids: CSAANVETQYF. CDR3 nucleotide sequence: TGCAGTGCTGCAAACGTTGAGACCCAGTACTTC.

Turning to this clone: The identical CDR3 is also encoded by other nucleotide sequences in the sample. In nucleotides, the CDR3 is TGTGCCAGCAGTTATGAGGCGGGGAGCAATCAGCCCCAGCATTTT. Amino acid sequence: CASSYEAGSNQPQHF. V usage is TRBV6-6 and J usage is TRBJ1-5; D gene unclear. The length of the CDR3 is 15 residues. The germline V gene encodes CDR1 MNHNY and CDR2 SVGAGI (reference sequence). The V and J ends lost 3 bases and 1 base respectively, with 10 bases between them.

The genes are TRBV5-4 and TRBJ2-1; TRBD2 matches 11 bases. Trimming cost V 2 bases and J 12 bases; bases outside gene matches: 19. Germline lookup yields CDR1 SGHNT and CDR2 YYREEE (reference sequence). The CDR3 runs 18 residues. The CDR3 is CASSLGGAGTSGSFRQFF. The CDR3, as DNA: TGTGCCAGCAGCTTAGGAGGAGCCGGTACTAGCGGGAGTTTTAGGCAGTTCTTC.

This clone appeared a few times. The rearrangement joins TRBV6-1 to TRBJ1-2; TRBD1 matches 10 bases. V trimming: 3 bases; J trimming: 4 bases; junction bases outside the gene matches: 5. CDR3 size: 15 residues. Germline V gene sequence: CDR1 MNHNS, CDR2 SASEGT. This CDR3 is CASSETGGLSYGYTF. CDR3 nucleotide sequence: TGTGCCAGCAGTGAGACAGGGGGCTTAAGCTATGGCTACACCTTC.

This sequence joins TRBV6-1 and TRBJ2-7; D might be TRBD1 (6 bases). V lost 5 bases and J lost 0, with 14 bases in between. CDR3 length: 15 amino acids. Germline CDR1 is MNHNS and CDR2 is SASEGT. The CDR3 DNA reads as TGTGCCAGCAGTCCGACAGGTTCTCTCTCCTACGAGCAGTACTTC. Amino acid sequence: CASSPTGSLSYEQYF.

This chain joins TRBV11-1 and TRBJ2-3, with D uncertain. The CDR3 spans 12 residues. Germline CDR1 reads SGHAT; CDR2 reads FQDESV (reference sequence). Trimming stripped 0 bases from V and 6 bases from J, with 4 bases between. The chain's CDR3 is CASSLALDTQYF. DNA for the CDR3: TGTGCCAGCAGCTTAGCGCTCGATACGCAGTATTTT.

Points on this clone: Distinct nucleotide sequences in the sample also encode this CDR3. J is TRBJ2-3 and V is TRBV20-1; D is unresolved. V was shortened by 1 base and J by 4 bases, with 3 bases between the two germline ends. This CDR3 has 11 amino acids. Germline CDR1 is DFQATT and CDR2 is SNEGSKA (reference sequence). The CDR3 DNA reads TGCAGTGCTAGAGCCCCAGATACGCAGTATTTT. Translated: CSARAPDTQYF.

V and J are TRBV5-5 and TRBJ2-7; 7 positions agree with TRBD1. The CDR3 spans 15 residues. V dropped 4 bases and J dropped 2; count of bases not matched to a gene: 9. Germline values: CDR1 SGHKS, CDR2 YYEKEE (reference sequence). CDR3 amino acids: CASSLTGNLPYEQYF. CDR3 nucleotide sequence: TGTGCCAGCAGCCTGACAGGGAATCTACCCTACGAGCAGTACTTC.

The chain carries TRBV9 and TRBJ2-2; 8 bases are shared with TRBD2. V lost 4 bases and J lost 3; bases outside the gene matches: 8. This CDR3 comprises 16 residues. The germline V gene encodes CDR1 SGDLS and CDR2 YYNGEE. CDR3 bases: TGTGCCAGCAGCCCCTCAGAAGCGGGAGACACCGGGGAGCTGTTTTTT. The encoded protein is CASSPSEAGDTGELFF.

This sequence joins TRBV19 and TRBJ2-1; tentative D call: TRBD1 (6 bases). CDR1 is LNHDA and CDR2 is SQIVND in the germline V gene (reference sequence). CDR3 length equals 14 residues. Trimming removed 4 bases from V and 9 bases from J, with 16 bases in between. The CDR3, as DNA: TGTGCCAGTAGTAAGGGGGAAAGGTGGATTGAGCAGTTCTTC. Its translation: CASSKGERWIEQFF.

Concerning this clone itself: Other nucleotide sequences from this sample produce the same CDR3. The J gene is TRBJ2-2, the V gene TRBV5-1, with D unresolved. Germline V gene sequence: CDR1 SGHRS, CDR2 YFSETQ. This CDR3 comprises 13 residues. V lost 0 bases, J lost 3 bases, and 3 bases lay in between. This CDR3 reads CASSLGDTGELFF. In DNA form, the CDR3 reads TGCGCCAGCAGCTTGGGAGACACCGGGGAGCTGTTTTTT.

This clone was counted a few times. V gene TRBV27 combines with J gene TRBJ2-1; tentatively, D is TRBD2 (5 bases). The germline gives CDR1 MNHEY, CDR2 SMNVEV (reference sequence). CDR3 length: 12 amino acids. Trimming left V 6 bases short and J 8 bases short, with 11 bases between. CDR3 sequence reads: CASSGGGDEQFF. Written as DNA, the CDR3 is TGTGCCAGCAGCGGCGGAGGAGATGAGCAGTTCTTC.

The chain joins TRBV30 to TRBJ1-2; 7 nucleotides match TRBD1. The CDR3 runs 15 residues. The germline V gene has CDR1 GTSNPN and CDR2 SVGIG (reference sequence). V lost 3 bases to trimming and J lost 4 bases; unmatched junction nucleotides: 11. The CDR3 reads CAWSPNRGRVYGYTF. The CDR3 DNA is TGTGCCTGGAGCCCCAACAGGGGCCGAGTCTATGGCTACACCTTC.

V is TRBV4-3 and J is TRBJ2-2, with 7 bases identical to TRBD1. CDR1 LGHNA and CDR2 YSLEER come from the germline V gene. This CDR3 is 16 amino acids long. The ends lost 1 base at V and 3 bases at J; junction bases unmatched: 5. The CDR3 DNA reads as TGCGCCAGCAGCCAAGTATTAGGGGGCGACACCGGGGAGCTGTTTTTT. It is translated as CASSQVLGGDTGELFF.

A word on this clone: Other DNA sequences in the same sample also yield this CDR3. The chain carries TRBV6-1 and TRBJ2-7, with 8 bases lining up with TRBD1. Germline loops: CDR1 MNHNS, CDR2 SASEGT. This CDR3 is 14 amino acids long. The V segment lost 7 bases and the J segment 4 bases; nucleotides outside the gene matches: 9. CDR3 coding DNA: TGTGCCAGCACTCGGGGCCAGGGGGCTTACGAGCAGTACTTC. Protein product: CASTRGQGAYEQYF.

The CDR3 loop is CASQIVQPTEAFF. The DNA of the CDR3 is TGTGCCAGCCAGATTGTGCAACCCACTGAAGCTTTCTTT. The rearrangement links TRBV6-6 to TRBJ1-1; no firm D call. Trimming cost V 8 bases and J 4 bases, with 14 bases left between them. CDR3 length: 13 amino acids. Germline CDR1 and CDR2: MNHNY and SVGAGI (reference sequence).

This chain connects TRBV2 to TRBJ2-1; D is unresolved. The V gene's germline CDR1 is SNHLY and CDR2 FYNNEI. CDR3 size: 13 residues. Trimming removed 1 base from V and 6 bases from J, with 7 bases in between. The CDR3 loop reads CASSEEFVNEQFF. DNA for the CDR3: TGTGCCAGCAGTGAAGAGTTTGTCAATGAGCAGTTCTTC.

The V call is TRBV19, the J call TRBJ2-3; either TRBD1 or TRBD2 may fit D (5 bases each). This CDR3 contains 14 residues. Germline values: CDR1 LNHDA, CDR2 SQIVND (reference sequence). V dropped 3 bases and J dropped 6 bases, with 13 bases sitting between them. The DNA for the CDR3 is TGTGCCAGTAGTATTCAGCAGGGCGGGGATACGCAGTATTTT. Protein product: CASSIQQGGDTQYF.

This sequence joins TRBV10-3 and TRBJ2-1; 7 bases are shared with TRBD1. CDR1 is ENHRY, CDR2 SYGVKD, per germline. After removal of 6 bases from V and 8 bases from J, the junction contained 7 bases not matched to a gene. This CDR3 contains 13 residues. CDR3 DNA: TGTGCCATCAGCCCGACAGGGTCCGATGAGCAGTTCTTC. It encodes CAISPTGSDEQFF.